These 4 T cell receptor beta chains came from one sample sequenced in a study of OX40 agonist ivuxolimab in advanced cancers. Some clones are missing from TCRdb's copy, which holds only in-frame ones; the method was immunoSEQ multiplex PCR. The sample records 55,000 to 70,000 clones, roughly 84% being singletons. Sample: CD4+ or CD8+ T cells sorted from blood, taken in a trial of the OX40 agonist ivuxolimab. The receptors derive from an adult with an advanced solid tumor such as melanoma, head and neck, liver or kidney cancer.

The CDR3 DNA reads as TGTGCCAGCAGCTTAGAACGGTCCAGGTCGATCTACGAGCAGTACTTC. It specifies CASSLERSRSIYEQYF. This chain joins TRBV5-5 and TRBJ2-7; D remains unclear. V lost 2 bases to trimming and J lost 3 bases, with 18 bases between them. This CDR3 region has 16 residues. CDR1 and CDR2 from the germline V gene are SGHKS and YYEKEE (reference sequence).

The V and J genes are TRBV2 and TRBJ1-1; the D gene is possibly TRBD1 (6 bases). The CDR3 is 13 residues long. The V end was cut by 7 bases, the J end by 1 base, with 10 bases between. Germline V gene sequence: CDR1 SNHLY, CDR2 FYNNEI. The CDR3 sequence is CASTWGANTEAFF. CDR3 DNA: TGTGCCAGCACCTGGGGGGCGAACACTGAAGCTTTCTTT.

The chain is built from TRBV7-6 and TRBJ1-5; possible D gene TRBD1, 5 bases. V lost 0 bases, J lost 7 bases, and 10 bases lay in between. The germline V gene has CDR1 SGHVS and CDR2 FNYEAQ. This CDR3 is built from 14 residues. The CDR3 protein is CASSLAGEGQPQHF. CDR3 DNA sequence: TGTGCCAGCAGCTTAGCAGGGGAAGGGCAGCCCCAGCATTTT.

V is TRBV7-6 and J is TRBJ1-5; D is perhaps TRBD1 (5 bases). The V and J ends lost 1 base and 1 base respectively, with 8 bases between them. This CDR3 is built from 15 residues. Germline V gives CDR1 SGHVS, CDR2 FNYEAQ. The CDR3 reads CASSLEPGSNQPQHF. CDR3 sequence (DNA): TGTGCCAGCAGCTTAGAACCAGGGAGCAATCAGCCCCAGCATTTT.